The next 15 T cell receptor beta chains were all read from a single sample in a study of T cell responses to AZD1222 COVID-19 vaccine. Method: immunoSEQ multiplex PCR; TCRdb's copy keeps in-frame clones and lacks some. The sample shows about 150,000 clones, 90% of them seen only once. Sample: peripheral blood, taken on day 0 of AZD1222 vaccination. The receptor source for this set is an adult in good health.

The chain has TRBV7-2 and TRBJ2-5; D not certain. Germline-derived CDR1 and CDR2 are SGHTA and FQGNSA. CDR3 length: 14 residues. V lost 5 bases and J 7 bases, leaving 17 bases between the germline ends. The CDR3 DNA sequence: TGTGCCAGCAGCCCCGCTTTGGCCATCGGGACCCAGTACTTC. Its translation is CASSPALAIGTQYF.

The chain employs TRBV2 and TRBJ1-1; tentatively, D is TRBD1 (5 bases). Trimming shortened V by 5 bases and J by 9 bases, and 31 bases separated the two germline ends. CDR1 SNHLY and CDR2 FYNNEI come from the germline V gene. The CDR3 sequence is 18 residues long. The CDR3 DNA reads TGTGCCAGCAGTCCCCGTCAGTTAAGGGGTAGAAATTTTTATCAAGCTTTCTTT. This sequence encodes CASSPRQLRGRNFYQAFF.

The CDR3: CAWKVGNTIYF. Written as DNA, the CDR3 is TGTGCCTGGAAGGTCGGAAACACCATATATTTT. The chain employs TRBV30 and TRBJ1-3; no definite D call. Germline V gene data show CDR1 as GTSNPN and CDR2 as SVGIG (reference sequence). Trimming left V 4 bases short and J 4 bases short, with 5 bases between. CDR3 size: 11 residues.

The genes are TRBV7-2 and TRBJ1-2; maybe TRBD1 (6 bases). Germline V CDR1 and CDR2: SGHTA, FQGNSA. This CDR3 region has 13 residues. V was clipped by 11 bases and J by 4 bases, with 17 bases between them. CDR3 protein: CAVGQIRAYGYTF. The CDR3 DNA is TGTGCCGTTGGACAGATAAGGGCCTATGGCTACACCTTC.

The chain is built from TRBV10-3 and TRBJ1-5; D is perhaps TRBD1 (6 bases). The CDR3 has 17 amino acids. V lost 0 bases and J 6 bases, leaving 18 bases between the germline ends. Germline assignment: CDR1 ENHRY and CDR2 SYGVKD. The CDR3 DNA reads TGTGCCATCAGTGAGTCCAGGGGTCTGGTGGGCGGTCAGCCCCAGCATTTT. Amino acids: CAISESRGLVGGQPQHF.

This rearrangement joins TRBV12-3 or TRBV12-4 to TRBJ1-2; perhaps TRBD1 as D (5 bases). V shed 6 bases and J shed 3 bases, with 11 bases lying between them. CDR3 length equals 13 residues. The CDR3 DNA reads TGTGCCAGCAGCCGACCGGGACACTATGGCTACACCTTC. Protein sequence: CASSRPGHYGYTF.

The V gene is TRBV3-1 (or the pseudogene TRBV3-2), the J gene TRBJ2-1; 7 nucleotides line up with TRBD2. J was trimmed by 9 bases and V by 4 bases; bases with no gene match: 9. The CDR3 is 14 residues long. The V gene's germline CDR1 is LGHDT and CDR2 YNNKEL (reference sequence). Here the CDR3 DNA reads TGTGCCAGCAGCCGGGAGGGGAGTATGGGTGAGCAGTTCTTC. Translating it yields CASSREGSMGEQFF.

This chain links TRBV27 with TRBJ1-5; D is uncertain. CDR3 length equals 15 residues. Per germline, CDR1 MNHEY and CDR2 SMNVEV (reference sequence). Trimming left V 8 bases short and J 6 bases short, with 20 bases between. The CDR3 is CASGAPTEWGQPQHF. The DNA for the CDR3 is TGTGCCAGCGGCGCACCCACGGAGTGGGGTCAGCCCCAGCATTTT.

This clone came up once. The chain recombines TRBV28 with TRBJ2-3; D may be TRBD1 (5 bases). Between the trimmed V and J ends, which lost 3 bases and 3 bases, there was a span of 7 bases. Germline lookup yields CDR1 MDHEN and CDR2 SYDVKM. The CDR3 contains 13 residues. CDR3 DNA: TGTGCCAGCAGTTTGCAGGGAACAGATACGCAGTATTTT. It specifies CASSLQGTDTQYF.

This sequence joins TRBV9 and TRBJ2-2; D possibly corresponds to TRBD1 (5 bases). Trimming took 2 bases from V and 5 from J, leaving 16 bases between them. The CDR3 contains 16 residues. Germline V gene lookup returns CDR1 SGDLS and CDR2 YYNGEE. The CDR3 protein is CASSVIGRGGTGELFF. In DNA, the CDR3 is TGTGCCAGCAGCGTCATAGGAAGGGGTGGAACCGGGGAGCTGTTTTTT.

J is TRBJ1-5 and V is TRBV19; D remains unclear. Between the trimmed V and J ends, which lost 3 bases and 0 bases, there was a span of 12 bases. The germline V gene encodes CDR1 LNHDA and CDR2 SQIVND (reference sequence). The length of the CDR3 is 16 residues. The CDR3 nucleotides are TGTGCCAGTAGTATCCAGGTCCCCTTTAGCAATCAGCCCCAGCATTTT. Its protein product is CASSIQVPFSNQPQHF.

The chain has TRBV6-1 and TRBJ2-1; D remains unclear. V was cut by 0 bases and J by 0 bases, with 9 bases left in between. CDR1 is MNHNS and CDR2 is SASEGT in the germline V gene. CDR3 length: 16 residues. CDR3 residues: CASSEAVLSSYNEQFF. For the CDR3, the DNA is TGTGCCAGCAGTGAAGCAGTGCTGAGCTCCTACAATGAGCAGTTCTTC.

Here the CDR3 reads CASVYSYEQYF. CDR3 nucleotide sequence: TGTGCCAGCGTGTACTCCTACGAGCAGTACTTC. The chain is built from TRBV6-1 and TRBJ2-7; D remains unclear. CDR1 is MNHNS and CDR2 is SASEGT in the germline V gene. Trimming removed 8 bases from V and 0 bases from J, with 5 bases in between. The CDR3 length is 11 residues.

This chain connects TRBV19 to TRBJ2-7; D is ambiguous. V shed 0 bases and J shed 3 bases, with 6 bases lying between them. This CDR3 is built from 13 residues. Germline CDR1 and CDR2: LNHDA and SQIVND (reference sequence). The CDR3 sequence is CASSIEGFYEQYF. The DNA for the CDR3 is TGTGCCAGTAGTATAGAGGGGTTCTACGAGCAGTACTTC.

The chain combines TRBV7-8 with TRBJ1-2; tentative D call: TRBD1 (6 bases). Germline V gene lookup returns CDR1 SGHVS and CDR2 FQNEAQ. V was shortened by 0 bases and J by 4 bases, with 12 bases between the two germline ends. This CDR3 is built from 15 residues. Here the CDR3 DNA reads TGTGCCAGCAGCTTAGCGGGGGCCGGAGGCTATGGCTACACCTTC. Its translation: CASSLAGAGGYGYTF. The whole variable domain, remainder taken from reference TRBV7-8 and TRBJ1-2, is GAGVSQSPRYKVAKRGQDVALRCDPISGHVSLFWYQQALGQGPEFLTYFQNEAQLDKSGLPSDRFFAERPEGSVSTLKIQRTQQEDSAVYLCASSLAGAGGYGYTFGSGTRLTVV.